This is a list of T cell receptor beta chains from one sample in a study of T cells after yellow fever vaccination. TCRdb ran MiXCR on the 5' RACE reads and lists one entry per CDR3 protein. The sample lists about 160,000 distinct CDR3 sequences, almost 7% occurring once. The sample in question was CD4+ T cells sorted from PBMCs, obtained less than 6 days after the first yellow fever vaccination. The source is a man aged 18 to 30 who received the YFV17D yellow fever vaccine. Each CDR3 is given with its conserved first and last residue.

V gene	J gene	CDR3 protein
TRBV5-4	TRBJ2-2	CASSLPGTLGGELFF
TRBV12-3/TRBV12-4	TRBJ2-2	CASSFPGSGELFF
TRBV7-9	TRBJ2-4	CASSLGVPTGTKNIQYF
TRBV4-3	TRBJ1-2	CASSTGGQGNYGYTF
TRBV4-1	TRBJ1-1	CASSQDRGIMNTEAFF
TRBV5-6	TRBJ1-3	CASSLSGAQDF
TRBV5-6	TRBJ2-3	CASSLGLNTDTQYF
TRBV29-1	TRBJ2-1	CSVRVLDLTNDEQFF
TRBV7-9	TRBJ1-2	CASTPGHQNYGYTF
TRBV14	TRBJ2-7	CASSPLGGGIEQYF
TRBV18	TRBJ2-5	CASSPPTWVETQYF
TRBV5-1	TRBJ2-3	CASTSSGAGTDTQYF
TRBV7-9	TRBJ1-1	CASNRLQGAGDTEAFF
TRBV20-1	TRBJ1-3	CSARGGALGNTIYF
TRBV24-1	TRBJ2-1	CATSDTTVRWFF
TRBV5-1	TRBJ2-1	CASSLASGTYNEQFF
TRBV10-3	TRBJ2-5	CAISSGGARETQYF
TRBV4-1	TRBJ2-3	CASSQDWGGGTQYF